This T cell receptor (beta chain) was recovered during a study of PD-1 blockade in mismatch repair-deficient tumors. Findings and limits, study-wide: Tumor-resident clones, often undetectable pretreatment in blood, expanded then contracted after pembrolizumab.

The table came from immunoSEQ multiplex PCR; TCRdb's copy has only in-frame clones and leaves some out. This table has 25,000 to 30,000 clones, about 81% appearing once. Trimming took 7 bases from V and 4 from J; bases not matched to a gene: 9. The CDR3 covers 15 residues. Germline CDR1 SNHLY, CDR2 FYNNEI. The TCR-sequenced patients were a few responders to pembrolizumab. A remark on this clone: What it binds is not known.

This chain links TRBV2 with TRBJ2-2, with 7 bases aligning to TRBD1. This material consisted of PBMCs, taken before pembrolizumab treatment. The sequence came from an adult with mismatch repair-deficient cancer. DNA for the CDR3: TGTGCCAGCACCGCTCGGACAGGAATCACCGGGGAGCTGTTTTTT. Its translation: CASTARTGITGELFF. The whole variable domain, remainder taken from reference TRBV2 and TRBJ2-2, is EPEVTQTPSHQVTQMGQEVILRCVPISNHLYFYWYRQILGQKVEFLVSFYNNEISEKSEIFDDQFSVERPDGSNFTLKIRSTKLEDSAMYFCASTARTGITGELFFGEGSRLTVL.